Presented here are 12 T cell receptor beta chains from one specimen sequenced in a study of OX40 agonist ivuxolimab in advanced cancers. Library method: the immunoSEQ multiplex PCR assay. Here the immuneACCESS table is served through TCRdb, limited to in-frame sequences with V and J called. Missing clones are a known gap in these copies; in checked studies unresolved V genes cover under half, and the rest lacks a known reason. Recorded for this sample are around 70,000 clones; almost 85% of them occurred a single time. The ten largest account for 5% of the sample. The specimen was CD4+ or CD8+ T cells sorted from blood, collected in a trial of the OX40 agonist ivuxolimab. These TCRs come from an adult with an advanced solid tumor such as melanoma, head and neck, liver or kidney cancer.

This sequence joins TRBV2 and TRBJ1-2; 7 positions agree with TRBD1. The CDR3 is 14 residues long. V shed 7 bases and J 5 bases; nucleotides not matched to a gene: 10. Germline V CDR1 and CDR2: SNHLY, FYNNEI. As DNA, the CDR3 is TGTGCCAGCACCGCACAGGGGAGTGGGTATGGCTACACCTTC. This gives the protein CASTAQGSGYGYTF.

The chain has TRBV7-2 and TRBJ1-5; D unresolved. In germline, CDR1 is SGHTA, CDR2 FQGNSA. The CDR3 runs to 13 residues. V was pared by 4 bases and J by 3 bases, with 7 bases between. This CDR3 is CASSSQSNQPQHF. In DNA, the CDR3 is TGTGCCAGCAGCTCCCAATCCAATCAGCCCCAGCATTTT.

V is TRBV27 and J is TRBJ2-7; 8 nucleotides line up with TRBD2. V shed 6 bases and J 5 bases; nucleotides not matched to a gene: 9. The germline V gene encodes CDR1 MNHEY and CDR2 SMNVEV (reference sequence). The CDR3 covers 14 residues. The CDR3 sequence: CASRLSGSPHEQYF. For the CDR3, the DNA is TGTGCCAGCAGATTGAGCGGGAGTCCCCACGAGCAGTACTTC.

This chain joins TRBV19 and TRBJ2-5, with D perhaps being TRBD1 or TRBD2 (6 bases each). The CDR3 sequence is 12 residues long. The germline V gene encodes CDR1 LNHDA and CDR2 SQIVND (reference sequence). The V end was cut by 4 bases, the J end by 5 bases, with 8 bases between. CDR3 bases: TGTGCCAGTAGTAGGGGGGCCGAGACCCAGTACTTC. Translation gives CASSRGAETQYF.

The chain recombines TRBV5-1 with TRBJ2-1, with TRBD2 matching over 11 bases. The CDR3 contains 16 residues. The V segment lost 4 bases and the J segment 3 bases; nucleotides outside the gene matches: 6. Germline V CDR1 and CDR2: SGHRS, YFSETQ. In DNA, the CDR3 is TGCGCCAGCAGCCCGGAACTAGCGGGAGTCTACAATGAGCAGTTCTTC. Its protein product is CASSPELAGVYNEQFF.

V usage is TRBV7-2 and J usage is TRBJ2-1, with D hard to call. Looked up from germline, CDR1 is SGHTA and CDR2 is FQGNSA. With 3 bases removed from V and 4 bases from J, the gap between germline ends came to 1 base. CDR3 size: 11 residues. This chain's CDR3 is CASSFYNEQFF. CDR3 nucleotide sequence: TGTGCCAGCAGCTTTTACAATGAGCAGTTCTTC.

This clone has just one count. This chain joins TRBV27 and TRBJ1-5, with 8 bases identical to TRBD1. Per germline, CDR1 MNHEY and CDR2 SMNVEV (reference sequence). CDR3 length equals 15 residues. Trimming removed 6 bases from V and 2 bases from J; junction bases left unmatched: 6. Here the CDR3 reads CASRPSTGGNQPQHF. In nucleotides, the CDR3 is TGTGCCAGCAGACCTTCGACAGGGGGCAATCAGCCCCAGCATTTT.

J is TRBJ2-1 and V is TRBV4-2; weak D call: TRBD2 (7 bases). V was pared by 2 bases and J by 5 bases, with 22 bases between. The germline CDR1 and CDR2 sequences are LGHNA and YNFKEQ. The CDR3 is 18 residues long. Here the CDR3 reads CASSQNRGAPEIHNEQFF. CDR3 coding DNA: TGTGCCAGCAGCCAAAACCGGGGGGCCCCGGAGATACACAATGAGCAGTTCTTC.

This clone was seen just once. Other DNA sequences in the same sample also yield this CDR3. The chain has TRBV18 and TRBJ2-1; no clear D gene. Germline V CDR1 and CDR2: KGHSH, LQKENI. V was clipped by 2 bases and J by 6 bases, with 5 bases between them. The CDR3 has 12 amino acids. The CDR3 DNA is TGTGCCAGCTCACCAGACTCCAATGAGCAGTTCTTC. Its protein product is CASSPDSNEQFF.

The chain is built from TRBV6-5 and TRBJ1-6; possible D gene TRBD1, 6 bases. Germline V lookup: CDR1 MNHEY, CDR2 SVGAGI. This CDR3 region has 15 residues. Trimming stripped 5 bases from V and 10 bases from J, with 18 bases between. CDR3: CASSRTVLDESPLHF. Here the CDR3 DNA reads TGTGCCAGCAGTAGGACAGTCTTAGACGAATCACCCCTCCACTTT.

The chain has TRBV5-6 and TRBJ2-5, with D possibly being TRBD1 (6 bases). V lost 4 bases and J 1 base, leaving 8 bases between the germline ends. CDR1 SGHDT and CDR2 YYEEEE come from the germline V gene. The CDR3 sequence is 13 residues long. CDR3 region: CASSADSQETQYF. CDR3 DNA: TGTGCCAGCAGCGCGGACAGCCAAGAGACCCAGTACTTC.

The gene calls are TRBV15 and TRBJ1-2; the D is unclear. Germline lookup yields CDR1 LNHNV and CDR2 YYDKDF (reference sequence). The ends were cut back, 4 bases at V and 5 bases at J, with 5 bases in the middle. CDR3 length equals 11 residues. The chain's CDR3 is CATSTGYGYTF. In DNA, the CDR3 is TGTGCCACCAGCACGGGTTATGGCTACACCTTC. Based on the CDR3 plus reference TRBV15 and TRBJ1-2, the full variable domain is DAMVIQNPRYQVTQFGKPVTLSCSQTLNHNVMYWYQQKSSQAPKLLFHYYDKDFNNEADTPDNFQSRRPNTSFCFLDIRSPGLGDTAMYLCATSTGYGYTFGSGTRLTVV.